This T cell receptor beta chain derives from a study of T cells in narcolepsy. Study summary: Patients with NT1 or NT2 and healthy control donors were enrolled. Broader study findings: Comparing one patient's CSF and blood CD4+ clonotypes highlighted HCRT- and TRIB2-specific autoreactive clonotypes. Blood of same and different patients, but not healthy controls, reportedly held recurring autoreactive clonotypes.

The length of the CDR3 is 15 residues. Trimming left V 3 bases short and J 5 bases short, with 14 bases between. Germline V gene sequence: CDR1 SNHLY, CDR2 FYNNEI. Assay: immunoSEQ multiplex PCR; the TCRdb copy retains only in-frame clones and omits some. The sample shows around 32,000 clones, 75% to 90% of them seen only once. As regards this clone: The antigen remains undetermined.

The sequence derives from a human donor with narcolepsy. Sequenced: CD45RA- memory CD4+ T cells from PBMCs. The chain links TRBV2 to TRBJ2-1; no clear D gene. CDR3 residues: CASSDDKAPDNEQFF. CDR3 in DNA: TGTGCCAGCAGTGATGACAAGGCGCCTGACAATGAGCAGTTCTTC.